A single sample is the source of the 21 T cell receptor beta chains below, sequenced in a study of blood T cell repertoires in COVID-19. Data came from immunoSEQ multiplex PCR; TCRdb stores just in-frame clones and leaves some out. The table has about 210,000 clones, about four fifths seen once. What was sequenced was peripheral blood. These receptors were obtained from a woman in her 50s with active or convalescent COVID-19.

The chain joins TRBV5-1 to TRBJ2-3, with 9 bases identical to TRBD1. The V gene's germline CDR1 is SGHRS and CDR2 YFSETQ. V was pared by 4 bases and J by 3 bases, with 3 bases of the junction left unmatched. This CDR3 spans 14 amino acids. DNA of the CDR3: TGCGCCAGCAGCGAGGGACAGGGAACAGATACGCAGTATTTT. It encodes CASSEGQGTDTQYF.

The chain combines TRBV24-1 with TRBJ2-4, with a weak D call TRBD2 (5 bases). Germline loops: CDR1 KGHDR, CDR2 SFDVKD. The CDR3 has 12 amino acids. V lost 7 bases and J lost 8, with 11 bases in between. The chain's CDR3 is CATSGERDIQYF. CDR3 nucleotide sequence: TGTGCCACCAGCGGTGAGAGGGACATTCAGTACTTC.

In this sample, this clone turned up a few times. The chain uses TRBV7-2 and TRBJ1-4; 7 nucleotides line up with TRBD1. After removal of 5 bases from V and 0 bases from J, the junction contained 3 bases not matched to a gene. Germline V gene data show CDR1 as SGHTA and CDR2 as FQGNSA. This CDR3 is 15 amino acids long. DNA of the CDR3: TGTGCCAGCAGCATAACAGGGGCAACTAATGAAAAACTGTTTTTT. Amino acid sequence: CASSITGATNEKLFF.

The rearrangement joins TRBV10-1 to TRBJ2-1, with 8 bases lining up with TRBD2. The CDR3 runs to 15 residues. Losses at the gene ends were 8 bases for V and 3 bases for J; bases not matched to a gene: 9. CDR1 and CDR2 from the germline V gene are WNHNN and SYGVQD (reference sequence). CDR3 DNA sequence: TGCGCCAGCGGCTCATCCGGGACTAGCTACAATGAGCAGTTCTTC. It specifies CASGSSGTSYNEQFF.

The CDR3 DNA sequence: TGTGCCAGCAGTTTCCCCTCCCATGGGGAGGAAAACACTGAAGCTTTCTTT. Translated, it gives CASSFPSHGEENTEAFF. The chain links TRBV28 to TRBJ1-1; D is unresolved. CDR3 length equals 17 residues. Germline loops: CDR1 MDHEN, CDR2 SYDVKM. The ends were cut back, 3 bases at V and 2 bases at J, with 19 bases in the middle.

The chain joins TRBV19 to TRBJ2-2; TRBD2 might be the D (5 bases). In germline, CDR1 is LNHDA, CDR2 SQIVND (reference sequence). Trimming left V 3 bases short and J 0 bases short, with 11 bases between. The CDR3 is made up of 16 amino acids. The CDR3 reads CASSMRSGSNTGELFF. The CDR3 bases are TGTGCCAGTAGTATGAGGAGCGGCTCGAACACCGGGGAGCTGTTTTTT.

The gene calls are TRBV14 and TRBJ1-2, with unresolved D. CDR3 length: 15 residues. From germline, CDR1 is SGHDN and CDR2 FVKESK. With 0 bases removed from V and 7 bases from J, the gap between germline ends came to 15 bases. The CDR3 region is CASSQDVGLSSGYTF. The CDR3 DNA reads as TGTGCCAGCAGCCAAGATGTCGGCTTGTCTAGTGGCTACACCTTC.

The rearrangement links TRBV5-1 to TRBJ1-1, with a possible D match to TRBD1 (6 bases). This CDR3 has 15 amino acids. The V end lost 4 bases, the J end lost 1 base, and 14 bases lay between the germline ends. Germline V gene data show CDR1 as SGHRS and CDR2 as YFSETQ. CDR3 coding DNA: TGCGCCAGCAGCCCTGACGGACAGAGGAACACTGAAGCTTTCTTT. Translation: CASSPDGQRNTEAFF. The variable domain in full, completed from reference TRBV5-1 and TRBJ1-1, reads KAGVTQTPRYLIKTRGQQVTLSCSPISGHRSVSWYQQTPGQGLQFLFEYFSETQRNKGNFPGRFSGRQFSNSRSEMNVSTLELGDSALYLCASSPDGQRNTEAFFGQGTRLTVV.

The chain employs TRBV10-3 and TRBJ1-2; the match to TRBD1 covers 10 bases. Trimming removed 2 bases from V and 4 bases from J; junction bases left unmatched: 7. The length of the CDR3 is 16 residues. In germline, CDR1 is ENHRY, CDR2 SYGVKD. CDR3: CAISETGQGVVYGYTF. The CDR3, as DNA: TGTGCCATCAGTGAGACCGGACAGGGGGTCGTCTATGGCTACACCTTC.

This chain joins TRBV7-9 and TRBJ1-2, with TRBD1 matching 9 bases. CDR1 is SEHNR, CDR2 FQNEAQ, per germline (reference sequence). The CDR3 runs to 13 residues. The V gene end was trimmed by 7 bases and the J gene end by 7 bases; junction bases not matched to a gene: 7. CDR3 protein: CASNWDRVGGYTF. The CDR3 DNA reads as TGTGCCAGCAATTGGGACAGGGTGGGTGGCTACACCTTC.

The rearrangement uses TRBV30 and TRBJ1-2; TRBD1 might be the D (6 bases). V was cut by 0 bases and J by 8 bases, with 13 bases left in between. The CDR3 extends over 13 amino acids. CDR1 is GTSNPN and CDR2 is SVGIG in the germline V gene (reference sequence). CDR3 in DNA: TGTGCCTGGAGTGTTGGCGTTACAGGGGGCTACACCTTC. Protein sequence: CAWSVGVTGGYTF.

This chain uses TRBV19 with TRBJ1-5; 8 bases match TRBD1. V trimming: 0 bases; J trimming: 0 bases; junction bases outside the gene matches: 7. Germline-derived CDR1 and CDR2 are LNHDA and SQIVND (reference sequence). This CDR3 has 18 residues. CDR3 nucleotide sequence: TGTGCCAGTAGTATAGACGGGACAGGTGCTTATAGCAATCAGCCCCAGCATTTT. This sequence encodes CASSIDGTGAYSNQPQHF. Full variable domain (remainder filled in from reference TRBV19 and TRBJ1-5): DGGITQSPKYLFRKEGQNVTLSCEQNLNHDAMYWYRQDPGQGLRLIYYSQIVNDFQKGDIAEGYSVSREKKESFPLTVTSAQKNPTAFYLCASSIDGTGAYSNQPQHFGDGTRLSIL.

The chain carries TRBV2 and TRBJ2-1; possibly TRBD2 for D (5 bases). Germline V lookup: CDR1 SNHLY, CDR2 FYNNEI. The CDR3 runs 15 residues. Deletions cut 3 bases from V and 8 bases from J, with 17 bases between. Here the CDR3 DNA reads TGTGCCAGCAGTGATAATCGGGATCGACTGGATGAGCAGTTCTTC. Translating gives CASSDNRDRLDEQFF.

This chain links TRBV6-1 with TRBJ1-2, with a possible D match to TRBD1 (6 bases). Germline V gives CDR1 MNHNS, CDR2 SASEGT. The CDR3 has 15 amino acids. V dropped 1 base and J dropped 3 bases, with 12 bases sitting between them. The CDR3 DNA reads as TGTGCCAGCAGTGAAGGTTGGAGGACAGACTATGGCTACACCTTC. Translated, it gives CASSEGWRTDYGYTF.

The V gene is TRBV2, the J gene TRBJ1-3; no reliable D call. V was trimmed by 2 bases and J by 4 bases, leaving 12 bases between them. The CDR3 runs 15 residues. The V gene's germline CDR1 is SNHLY and CDR2 FYNNEI. The CDR3 DNA is TGTGCCAGCAGTGAACGGGGTCTCGCCGGAAACACCATATATTTT. This gives the protein CASSERGLAGNTIYF.

This clone showed up just once. The rearrangement joins TRBV10-3 to TRBJ2-3; tentative D call: TRBD1 (6 bases). The CDR3 extends over 15 amino acids. Germline assignment: CDR1 ENHRY and CDR2 SYGVKD. Trimming left V 0 bases short and J 6 bases short, with 13 bases between. The CDR3, as DNA: TGTGCCATCAGTGAGTCGAGGGGACAAGTGGATACGCAGTATTTT. Translating it yields CAISESRGQVDTQYF.

The V and J genes are TRBV10-3 and TRBJ1-1; D possibly corresponds to TRBD1 (6 bases). This CDR3 has 12 amino acids. In germline, CDR1 is ENHRY, CDR2 SYGVKD. The germline V and J ends were trimmed by 0 bases and 9 bases, with 8 bases remaining between them. DNA for the CDR3: TGTGCCATCAGTGAGTCCCGGGACAAAGCTTTCTTT. Amino acid sequence: CAISESRDKAFF.

This clone was counted between two and nine times. V gene TRBV28 combines with J gene TRBJ1-5, with a tentative D call TRBD1 (5 bases). V shed 7 bases and J shed 6 bases, with 13 bases lying between them. This CDR3 comprises 13 residues. Germline V gives CDR1 MDHEN, CDR2 SYDVKM. The CDR3: CASTAGPSQPQHF. DNA for the CDR3: TGTGCCAGCACAGCGGGGCCTAGTCAGCCCCAGCATTTT.

The chain uses TRBV21-1 and TRBJ2-7; TRBD1, the table's D call, lacks a check against the DNA. TRBV21-1 is given as a pseudogene. There are 12 residues in the CDR3. The CDR3 loop reads CASSKGTGEGYV. The CDR3 nucleotides read TGTGCCAGCAGCAAAGGGACAGGGGAGGGGTACGTC.

This chain uses TRBV27 with TRBJ1-1; the D gene is possibly TRBD1 (5 bases). The CDR3 sequence is 13 residues long. Germline CDR1 reads MNHEY; CDR2 reads SMNVEV (reference sequence). V lost 8 bases and J 9 bases, leaving 19 bases between the germline ends. CDR3 nucleotides: TGTGCCAGCCGAACTTATAGACAGCCTCAAGCTTTCTTT. Translating gives CASRTYRQPQAFF.

The rearrangement links TRBV28 to TRBJ1-5; maybe TRBD1 (5 bases). Germline-derived CDR1 and CDR2 are MDHEN and SYDVKM. V dropped 5 bases and J dropped 2 bases, with 16 bases sitting between them. This CDR3 is 16 amino acids long. The CDR3 reads CASSPRTMPGNQPQHF. The DNA for the CDR3 is TGTGCCAGCAGTCCAAGGACAATGCCGGGCAATCAGCCCCAGCATTTT.